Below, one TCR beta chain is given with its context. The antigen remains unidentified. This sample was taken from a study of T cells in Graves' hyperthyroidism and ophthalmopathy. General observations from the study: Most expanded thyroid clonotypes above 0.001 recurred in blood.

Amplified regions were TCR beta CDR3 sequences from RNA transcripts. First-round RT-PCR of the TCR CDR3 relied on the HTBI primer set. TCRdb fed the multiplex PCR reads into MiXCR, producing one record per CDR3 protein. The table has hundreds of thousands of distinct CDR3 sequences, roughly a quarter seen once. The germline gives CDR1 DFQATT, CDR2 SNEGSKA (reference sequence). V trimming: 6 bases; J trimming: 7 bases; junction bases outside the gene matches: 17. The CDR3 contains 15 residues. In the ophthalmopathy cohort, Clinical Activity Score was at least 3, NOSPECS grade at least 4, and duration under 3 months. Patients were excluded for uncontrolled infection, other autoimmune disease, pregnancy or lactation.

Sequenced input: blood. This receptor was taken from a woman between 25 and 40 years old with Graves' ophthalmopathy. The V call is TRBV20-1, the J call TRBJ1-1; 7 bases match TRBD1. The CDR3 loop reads CSARDWDSYSYEAFF. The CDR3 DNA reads TGCAGTGCCCGAGATTGGGACAGTTACTCGTATGAAGCTTTCTTT.